This T cell receptor beta chain was found in a study of T cells in Graves' hyperthyroidism and ophthalmopathy. Study-level background: Once the initial diagnosis was made, peripheral blood was obtained before any treatment. Whole-study findings and limits: Peripheral blood also featured most of the thyroid clonotypes expanded above 0.001.

Germline CDR1 DFQATT, CDR2 SNEGSKA (reference sequence). The V and J ends lost 0 bases and 5 bases, in that order; junction bases with no gene match: 6. CDR3 length: 16 residues. Comment on this clonotype: Its antigen is not identified.

TCR beta CDR3 region amplification was performed from RNA transcripts. In the first-round RT-PCR of the TCR CDR3, the HTBI primer set was used. A single record per CDR3 protein comes from TCRdb applying MiXCR to the multiplex PCR reads. The sample carries 390,000 or so distinct CDR3 sequences, around 15% recorded once. The authors took PBMCs from 8.5 to 10 ml fresh peripheral blood. V is TRBV20-1 and J is TRBJ2-7; 14 positions agree with TRBD2. This clonotype was sampled from a young man with Graves' ophthalmopathy. The sequencing input was blood. CDR3: CSARDGTSGSRNEQYF. In DNA form, the CDR3 reads TGCAGTGCTAGAGATGGGACTAGCGGGAGTCGAAACGAGCAGTACTTC.